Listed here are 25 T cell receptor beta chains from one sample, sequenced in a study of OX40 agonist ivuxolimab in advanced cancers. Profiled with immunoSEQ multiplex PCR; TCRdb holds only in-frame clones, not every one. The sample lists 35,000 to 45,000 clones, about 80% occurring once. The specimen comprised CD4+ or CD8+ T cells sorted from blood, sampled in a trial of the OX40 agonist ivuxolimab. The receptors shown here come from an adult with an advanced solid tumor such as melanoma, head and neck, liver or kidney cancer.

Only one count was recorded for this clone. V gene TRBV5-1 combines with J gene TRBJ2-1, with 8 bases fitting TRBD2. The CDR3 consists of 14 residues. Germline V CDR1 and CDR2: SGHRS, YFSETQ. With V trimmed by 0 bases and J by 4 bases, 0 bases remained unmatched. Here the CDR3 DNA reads TGCGCCAGCAGCTTGGCTAGCGGGTACAATGAGCAGTTCTTC. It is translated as CASSLASGYNEQFF.

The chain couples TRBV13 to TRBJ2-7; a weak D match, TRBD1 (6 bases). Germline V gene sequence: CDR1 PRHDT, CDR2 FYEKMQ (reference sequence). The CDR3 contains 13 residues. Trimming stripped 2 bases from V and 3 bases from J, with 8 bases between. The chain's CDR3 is CASSLRGGYEQYF. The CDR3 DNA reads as TGTGCCAGCAGCTTAAGAGGGGGCTACGAGCAGTACTTC.

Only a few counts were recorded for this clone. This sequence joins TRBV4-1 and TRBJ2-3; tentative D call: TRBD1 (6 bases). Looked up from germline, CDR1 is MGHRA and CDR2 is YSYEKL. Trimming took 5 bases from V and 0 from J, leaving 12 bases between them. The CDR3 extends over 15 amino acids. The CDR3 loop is CASSTQQGSTDTQYF. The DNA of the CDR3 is TGCGCCAGCAGCACCCAACAGGGTAGCACAGATACGCAGTATTTT.

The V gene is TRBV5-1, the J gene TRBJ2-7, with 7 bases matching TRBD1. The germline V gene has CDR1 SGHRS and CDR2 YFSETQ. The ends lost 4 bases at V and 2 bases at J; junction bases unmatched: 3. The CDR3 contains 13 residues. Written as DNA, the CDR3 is TGCGCCAGCAGCACGGGACAGACCTACGAGCAGTACTTC. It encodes CASSTGQTYEQYF.

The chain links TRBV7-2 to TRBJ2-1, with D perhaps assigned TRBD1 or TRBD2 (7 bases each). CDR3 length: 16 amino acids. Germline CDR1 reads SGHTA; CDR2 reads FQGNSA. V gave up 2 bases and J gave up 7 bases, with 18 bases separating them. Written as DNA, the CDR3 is TGTGCCAGCAGCTTAAATCCGGCAGGGGGGGGGAATGAGCAGTTCTTC. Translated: CASSLNPAGGGNEQFF. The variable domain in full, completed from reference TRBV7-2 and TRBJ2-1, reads GAGVSQSPSNKVTEKGKDVELRCDPISGHTALYWYRQSLGQGLEFLIYFQGNSAPDKSGLPSDRFSAERTGGSVSTLTIQRTQQEDSAVYLCASSLNPAGGGNEQFFGPGTRLTVL.

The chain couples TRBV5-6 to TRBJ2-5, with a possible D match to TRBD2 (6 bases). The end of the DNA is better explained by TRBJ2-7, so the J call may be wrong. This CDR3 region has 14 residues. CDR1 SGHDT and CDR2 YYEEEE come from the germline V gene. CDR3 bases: TGTGCCAGCAGCGTGGAGCGGGCCGCCTACGAGCAGTACTTC. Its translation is CASSVERAAYEQYF.

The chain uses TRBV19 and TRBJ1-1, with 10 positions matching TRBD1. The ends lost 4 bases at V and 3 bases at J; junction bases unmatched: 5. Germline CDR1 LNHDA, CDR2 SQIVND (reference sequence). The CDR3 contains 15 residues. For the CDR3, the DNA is TGTGCCAGTAGTAAGGGACAGGGGCCCCACACTGAAGCTTTCTTT. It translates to CASSKGQGPHTEAFF.

CDR3 amino acids: CASSPNGRWETQYF. The CDR3 region has the DNA TGTGCCAGCAGCCCGAATGGGAGGTGGGAGACCCAGTACTTC. The chain carries TRBV11-2 and TRBJ2-5, with D possibly TRBD2 on 6 matching bases. Germline V gene lookup returns CDR1 SGHAT and CDR2 FQNNGV. CDR3 length: 14 amino acids. With 5 bases removed from V and 5 bases from J, the gap between germline ends came to 15 bases.

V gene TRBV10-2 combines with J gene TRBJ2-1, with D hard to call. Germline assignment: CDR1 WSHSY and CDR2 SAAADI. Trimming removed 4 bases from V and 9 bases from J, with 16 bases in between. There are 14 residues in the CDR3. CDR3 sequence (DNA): TGCGCCAGCAGTGGGGCGGTGGGGATAACTGAGCAGTTCTTC. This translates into CASSGAVGITEQFF.

The CDR3: CASSAGGGVVGYTF. For the CDR3, the DNA is TGTGCCAGCAGTGCGGGGGGGGGAGTGGTAGGCTACACCTTC. The rearrangement uses TRBV25-1 and TRBJ1-2; D perhaps matches TRBD1 (5 bases). Germline-derived CDR1 and CDR2 are MGHDK and SYGVNS. This CDR3 has 14 amino acids. Trimming shortened V by 4 bases and J by 8 bases, and 17 bases separated the two germline ends.

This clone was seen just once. The CDR3 spells CASSLAGEKPQHF. The CDR3, as DNA: TGTGCCAGCAGCTTAGCGGGGGAGAAGCCCCAGCATTTT. V usage is TRBV11-3 and J usage is TRBJ1-5; maybe TRBD1 (5 bases). The V and J ends lost 1 base and 8 bases respectively, with 9 bases between them. Germline lookup yields CDR1 SGHNT and CDR2 YENEEA. CDR3 size: 13 residues.

The CDR3 spells CASSLAPRISEQYF. The CDR3 coding sequence is TGTGCCAGCAGCTTAGCGCCCAGAATAAGCGAGCAGTACTTC. The chain recombines TRBV7-9 with TRBJ2-7; unclear D gene. Germline CDR1 and CDR2: SEHNR and FQNEAQ (reference sequence). The CDR3 has 14 amino acids. V lost 0 bases and J 6 bases, leaving 12 bases between the germline ends.

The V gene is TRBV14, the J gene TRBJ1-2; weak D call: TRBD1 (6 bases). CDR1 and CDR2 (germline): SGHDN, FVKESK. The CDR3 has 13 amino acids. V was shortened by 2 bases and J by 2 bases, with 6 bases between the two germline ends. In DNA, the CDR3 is TGTGCCAGCAGCCAACAGGGGAACTATGGCTACACCTTC. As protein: CASSQQGNYGYTF.

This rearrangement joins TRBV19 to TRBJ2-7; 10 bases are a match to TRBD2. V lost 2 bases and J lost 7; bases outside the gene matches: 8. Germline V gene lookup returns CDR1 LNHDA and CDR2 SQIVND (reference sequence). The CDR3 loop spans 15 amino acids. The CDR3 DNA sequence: TGTGCCAGTAGTATAAGGAGCGGGGGGGCCTCTGAGCAGTACTTC. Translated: CASSIRSGGASEQYF.

Here the CDR3 reads CASSLLPRRQPQHF. The CDR3 nucleotides read TGTGCCAGCAGCTTATTGCCGAGGAGGCAGCCCCAGCATTTT. This chain connects TRBV7-8 to TRBJ1-5; D not resolved. The CDR3 sequence is 14 residues long. The V gene lost 2 bases and the J gene lost 7 bases, with 12 bases spanning the gap. CDR1 SGHVS and CDR2 FQNEAQ come from the germline V gene.

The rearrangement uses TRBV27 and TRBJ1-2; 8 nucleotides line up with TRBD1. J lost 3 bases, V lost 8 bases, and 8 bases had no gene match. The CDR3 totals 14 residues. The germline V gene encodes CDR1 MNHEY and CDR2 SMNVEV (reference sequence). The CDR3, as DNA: TGTGCCAGCGCCCAGACAGGGGCCGACTATGGCTACACCTTC. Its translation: CASAQTGADYGYTF.

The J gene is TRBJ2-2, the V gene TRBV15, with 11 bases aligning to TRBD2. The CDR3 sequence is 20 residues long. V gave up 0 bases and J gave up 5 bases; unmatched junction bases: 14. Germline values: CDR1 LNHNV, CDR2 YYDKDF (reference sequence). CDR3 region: CATSRDQGSGRARRTGELFF. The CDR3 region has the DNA TGTGCCACCAGCAGAGATCAAGGTAGCGGGAGGGCCCGGCGAACCGGGGAGCTGTTTTTT.

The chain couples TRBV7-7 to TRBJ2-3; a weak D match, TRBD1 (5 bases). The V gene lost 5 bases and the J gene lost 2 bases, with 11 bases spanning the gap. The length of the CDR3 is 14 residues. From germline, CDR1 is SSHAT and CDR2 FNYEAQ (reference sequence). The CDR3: CASSQTEDTDTQYF. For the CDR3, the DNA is TGTGCCAGCAGCCAGACAGAAGACACAGATACGCAGTATTTT.

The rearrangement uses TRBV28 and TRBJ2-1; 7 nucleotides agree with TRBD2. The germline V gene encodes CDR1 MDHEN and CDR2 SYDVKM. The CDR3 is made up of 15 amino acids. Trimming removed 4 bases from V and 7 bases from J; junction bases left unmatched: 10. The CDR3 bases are TGTGCCAGCAGTTCCCTGGGAGGGTATGGGAATGAGCAGTTCTTC. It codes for CASSSLGGYGNEQFF.

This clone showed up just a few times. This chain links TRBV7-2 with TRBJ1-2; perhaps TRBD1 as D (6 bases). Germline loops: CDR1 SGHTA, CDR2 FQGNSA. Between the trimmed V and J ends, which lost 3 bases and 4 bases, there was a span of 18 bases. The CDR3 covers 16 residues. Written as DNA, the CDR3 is TGTGCCAGCAGCTTGATGGGGAGAGGGGGGCTCTATGGCTACACCTTC. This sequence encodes CASSLMGRGGLYGYTF. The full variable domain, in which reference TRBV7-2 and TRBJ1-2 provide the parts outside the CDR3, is GAGVSQSPSNKVTEKGKDVELRCDPISGHTALYWYRQSLGQGLEFLIYFQGNSAPDKSGLPSDRFSAERTGGSVSTLTIQRTQQEDSAVYLCASSLMGRGGLYGYTFGSGTRLTVV.

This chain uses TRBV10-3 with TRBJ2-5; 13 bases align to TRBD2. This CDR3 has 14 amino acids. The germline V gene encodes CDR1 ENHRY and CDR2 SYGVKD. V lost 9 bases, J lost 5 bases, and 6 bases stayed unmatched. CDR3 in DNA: TGTGCCATAGCAAGGACTAGCGGGAGTGAGACCCAGTACTTC. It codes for CAIARTSGSETQYF.

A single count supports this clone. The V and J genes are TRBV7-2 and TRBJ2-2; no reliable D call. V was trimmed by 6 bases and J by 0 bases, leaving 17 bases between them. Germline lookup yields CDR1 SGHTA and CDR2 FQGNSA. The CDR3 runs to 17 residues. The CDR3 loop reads CASSRQGSTANTGELFF. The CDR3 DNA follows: TGTGCCAGCAGTCGTCAAGGGTCCACCGCGAACACCGGGGAGCTGTTTTTT.

CDR3 sequence reads: CASSPFGTGGVEQFF. The CDR3 DNA reads TGTGCCAGCAGTCCCTTCGGGACAGGGGGCGTTGAGCAGTTCTTC. V usage is TRBV5-6 and J usage is TRBJ2-1; 12 bases are shared with TRBD1. Germline V CDR1 and CDR2: SGHDT, YYEEEE. The CDR3 is 15 amino acids. Losses at the gene ends were 5 bases for V and 9 bases for J; bases not matched to a gene: 9.

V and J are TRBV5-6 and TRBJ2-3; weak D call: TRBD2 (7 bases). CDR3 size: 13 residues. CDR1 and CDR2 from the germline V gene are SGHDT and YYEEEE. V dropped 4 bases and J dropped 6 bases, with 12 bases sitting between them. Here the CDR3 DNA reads TGTGCCAGCAGCGTAGGGAGGGGGGATACGCAGTATTTT. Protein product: CASSVGRGDTQYF.

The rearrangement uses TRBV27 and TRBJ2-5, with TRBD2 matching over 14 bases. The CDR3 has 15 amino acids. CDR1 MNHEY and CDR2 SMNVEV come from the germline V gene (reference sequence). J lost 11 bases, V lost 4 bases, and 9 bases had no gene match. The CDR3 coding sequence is TGTGCCAGCAGTTCCGGGACTAGCGGGAGCGTGGAGCAGTACTTC. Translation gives CASSSGTSGSVEQYF.